The clone carrying this T cell receptor (beta chain) was found once. This sample stems from a study of blood T cell repertoires in COVID-19. Study-level background: PBMCs, B-cell-depleted T cells, or T cells were the source of the cDNA or gDNA that made up the material.

The V gene's germline CDR1 is MGHRA and CDR2 YSYEKL. The CDR3 has 14 amino acids. V was pared by 4 bases and J by 10 bases, with 17 bases between. TCRdb's copy holds only in-frame clones and misses some; the assay was immunoSEQ multiplex PCR. Here the sample spans about 66,000 clones, roughly 86% being singletons. Specimen: peripheral blood. The genes are TRBV4-1 and TRBJ2-1; TRBD1 might be the D (5 bases). This TCR came from a man aged 55-75 years with acute or convalescent COVID-19. The CDR3 nucleotides read TGCGCCAGCAGCCTTAGTTTGACAGCGCCGGAGCAGTTCTTC. Its protein is CASSLSLTAPEQFF.